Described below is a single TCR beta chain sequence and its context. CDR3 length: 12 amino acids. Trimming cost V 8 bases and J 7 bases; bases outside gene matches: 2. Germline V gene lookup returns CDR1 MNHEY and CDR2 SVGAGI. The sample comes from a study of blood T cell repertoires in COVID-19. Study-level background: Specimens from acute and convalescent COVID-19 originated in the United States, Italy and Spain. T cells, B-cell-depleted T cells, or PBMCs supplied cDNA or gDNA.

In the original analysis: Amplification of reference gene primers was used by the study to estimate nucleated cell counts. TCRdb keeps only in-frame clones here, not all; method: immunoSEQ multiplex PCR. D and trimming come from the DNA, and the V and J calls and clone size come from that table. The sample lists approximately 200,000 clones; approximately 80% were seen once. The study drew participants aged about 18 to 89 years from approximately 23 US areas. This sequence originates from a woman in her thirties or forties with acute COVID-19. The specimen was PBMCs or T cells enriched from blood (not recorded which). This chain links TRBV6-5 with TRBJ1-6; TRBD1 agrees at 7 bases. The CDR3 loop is CASRQGNSPLHF. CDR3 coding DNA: TGTGCCAGCCGACAGGGCAATTCACCCCTCCACTTT.